This record concerns one TCR beta chain sequence. The data belong to a study of beta chain features in type 1 diabetes. With V trimmed by 0 bases and J by 1 base, 6 bases remained unmatched. Germline assignment: CDR1 SGHDN and CDR2 FVKESK. The CDR3 consists of 19 residues. Expressed TCRB transcripts were sequenced, since all the RNA that had been isolated was reverse transcribed. The assay was immunoSEQ multiplex PCR, and TCRdb's table has in-frame clones only and misses some. The sample gives hundreds of thousands of clones, over 9.5% of which show up once; approximately 0.045% is in the top ten. Sequencing was performed on naive CD4+ T cells from blood. This receptor was taken from a woman under 30 in good health. The gene calls are TRBV14 and TRBJ2-1; TRBD2 matches 13 bases. The CDR3 sequence: CASSQETSGRRRSYNEQFF. CDR3 nucleotide sequence: TGTGCCAGCAGCCAAGAGACTAGCGGGAGGCGGAGGTCCTACAATGAGCAGTTCTTC.